A selection of T cell receptor beta chains follows, all from one sample in a study of blood T cell repertoires in COVID-19. Produced via immunoSEQ multiplex PCR; TCRdb's table is partial and in-frame only. This table holds about 160,000 clones, roughly 91% found once. Material for sequencing was peripheral blood. The source of these receptors is a woman aged 45-65 years with acute or convalescent COVID-19. Both conserved end residues are part of each CDR3. The D gene is left open where the match is weak. The listing skips clone size in some rows; elsewhere it reads once, few, many or a size class.

v_call: TRBV5-1; j_call: TRBJ1-2; d_call: TRBD1; clone_size: NA; cdr3_nt: TGCGCCAGCAGCTTGGAGGGGGCGGACTATGGCTACACCTTC; cdr3_aa: CASSLEGADYGYTF
v_call: TRBV19; j_call: TRBJ2-5; d_call: TRBD1; clone_size: NA; cdr3_nt: TGTGCCAGTAGCCTTGGACAGGGTCAAGAGACCCAGTACTTC; cdr3_aa: CASSLGQGQETQYF
v_call: TRBV3-1/TRBV3-2; j_call: TRBJ1-2; d_call: NA; clone_size: NA; cdr3_nt: TGTGCCAGCAGCCAAGCCCATAGAATCTACACCTTC; cdr3_aa: CASSQAHRIYTF
v_call: TRBV30; j_call: TRBJ1-3; d_call: NA; clone_size: NA; cdr3_nt: TGTGCCTGGAGTACAGGGATCTCTGGAAACACCATATATTTT; cdr3_aa: CAWSTGISGNTIYF
v_call: TRBV5-1; j_call: TRBJ1-2; d_call: TRBD1; clone_size: NA; cdr3_nt: TGCGCCAGCAGCTTGGCAGCACAGGGGGGGTATGGCTACACCTTC; cdr3_aa: CASSLAAQGGYGYTF
v_call: TRBV5-4; j_call: TRBJ2-1; d_call: TRBD2; clone_size: NA; cdr3_nt: TGTGCCAGCAGCTCCCCTAGCGGGCCTTACAATGAGCAGTTCTTC; cdr3_aa: CASSSPSGPYNEQFF
v_call: TRBV5-6; j_call: TRBJ1-2; d_call: TRBD1; clone_size: few; cdr3_nt: TGTGCCAGCAGCTTACTTGGAGTCGGACAGGGACGTGGCTACACCTTC; cdr3_aa: CASSLLGVGQGRGYTF
v_call: TRBV7-9; j_call: TRBJ1-1; d_call: NA; clone_size: NA; cdr3_nt: TGTGCCAGCAGCCCCGCGGGTGGGACACTGAACACTGAAGCTTTCTTT; cdr3_aa: CASSPAGGTLNTEAFF
v_call: TRBV18; j_call: TRBJ1-2; d_call: NA; clone_size: NA; cdr3_nt: TGTGCCAGCTCACGCACCGGGGATGGCTACACCTTC; cdr3_aa: CASSRTGDGYTF
v_call: TRBV19; j_call: TRBJ1-1; d_call: TRBD1; clone_size: NA; cdr3_nt: TGTGCCAGTCGACAGGGGAGCACTGAAGCTTTCTTT; cdr3_aa: CASRQGSTEAFF
v_call: TRBV25-1; j_call: TRBJ1-2; d_call: NA; clone_size: NA; cdr3_nt: TGTGCCAGCAGTTCGGGGTTTGGAGGCTACACCTTC; cdr3_aa: CASSSGFGGYTF
v_call: TRBV9; j_call: TRBJ1-2; d_call: NA; clone_size: NA; cdr3_nt: TGTGCCAGCAGCGTAGGGACAGCGCCTAACTATGGCTACACCTTC; cdr3_aa: CASSVGTAPNYGYTF
v_call: TRBV6-5; j_call: TRBJ2-1; d_call: NA; clone_size: NA; cdr3_nt: TGTGCCAGCACCTTTAGCAATGAGCAGTTCTTC; cdr3_aa: CASTFSNEQFF
v_call: TRBV19; j_call: TRBJ1-1; d_call: TRBD1; clone_size: NA; cdr3_nt: TGTGCCAGTTCCCAGGGGGTGAACACTGAAGCTTTCTTT; cdr3_aa: CASSQGVNTEAFF
v_call: TRBV6-5; j_call: TRBJ1-2; d_call: NA; clone_size: NA; cdr3_nt: TGTGCCAGCAGCTTTCCGCCAGGGGAGCTTGGCTACACCTTC; cdr3_aa: CASSFPPGELGYTF
v_call: TRBV3-1/TRBV3-2; j_call: TRBJ2-2; d_call: TRBD2; clone_size: NA; cdr3_nt: TGTGCCAGCAGCCAGGTAGCGGGGGCCGTGAACACCGGGGAGCTGTTTTTT; cdr3_aa: CASSQVAGAVNTGELFF
v_call: TRBV15; j_call: TRBJ1-5; d_call: NA; clone_size: NA; cdr3_nt: TGTGCCACCAGCCCCCGTGGCGGGACGAGCAATCAGCCCCAGCATTTT; cdr3_aa: CATSPRGGTSNQPQHF
v_call: TRBV18; j_call: TRBJ1-2; d_call: TRBD1; clone_size: NA; cdr3_nt: TGTGCCAGCTCACCCGGGACAGTTAACTATGGCTACACCTTC; cdr3_aa: CASSPGTVNYGYTF
v_call: TRBV6-1; j_call: TRBJ1-2; d_call: TRBD1; clone_size: NA; cdr3_nt: TGTGCCAGCAGTGACGTGGGGGGACAGCACTATGGCTACACCTTC; cdr3_aa: CASSDVGGQHYGYTF
v_call: TRBV11-2; j_call: TRBJ2-1; d_call: TRBD2; clone_size: NA; cdr3_nt: TGTGCCAGCAGCCCGGGGACTAGCGGGAGGGGCGATGAGCAGTTCTTC; cdr3_aa: CASSPGTSGRGDEQFF
v_call: TRBV4-1; j_call: TRBJ2-7; d_call: NA; clone_size: NA; cdr3_nt: TGCGCCAGCAGCCAAGACGCAGGCTACTCCTACGAGCAGTACTTC; cdr3_aa: CASSQDAGYSYEQYF
v_call: TRBV7-8; j_call: TRBJ1-5; d_call: NA; clone_size: NA; cdr3_nt: TGTGCCAGCAGCCTAAGGGGCCATCAGCCCCAGCATTTT; cdr3_aa: CASSLRGHQPQHF
v_call: TRBV6-2/TRBV6-3; j_call: TRBJ1-5; d_call: NA; clone_size: NA; cdr3_nt: TGTGCCAGCAGTTACTCGACAGCCATCAATCAGCCCCAGCATTTT; cdr3_aa: CASSYSTAINQPQHF
v_call: TRBV4-3; j_call: TRBJ1-2; d_call: NA; clone_size: NA; cdr3_nt: TGCGCCAGCAGCCAAACGACAGCTAACTATGGCTACACCTTC; cdr3_aa: CASSQTTANYGYTF
v_call: TRBV29-1; j_call: TRBJ2-1; d_call: TRBD1; clone_size: NA; cdr3_nt: TGCAGCGCCCCAAAATCCCCGGGACAGGGGTTTGGTGAGCAGTTCTTC; cdr3_aa: CSAPKSPGQGFGEQFF
v_call: TRBV7-8; j_call: TRBJ1-1; d_call: NA; clone_size: once; cdr3_nt: TGTGCCAGCAGCTTATTAGGGGACACTGAAGCTTTCTTT; cdr3_aa: CASSLLGDTEAFF
v_call: TRBV6-5; j_call: TRBJ2-7; d_call: TRBD1; clone_size: once; cdr3_nt: TGTGCCAGCAGTTACTCCGGGACAGGGTCCTACGAGCAGTACTTC; cdr3_aa: CASSYSGTGSYEQYF
v_call: TRBV10-3; j_call: TRBJ1-2; d_call: NA; clone_size: NA; cdr3_nt: TGTGCCTCCGGGGGAACCAATCGGAGTGGCTACACCTTC; cdr3_aa: CASGGTNRSGYTF
v_call: TRBV15; j_call: TRBJ1-4; d_call: NA; clone_size: NA; cdr3_nt: TGTGCCACCACACGCGGGGGGGCAGGTGAAAAACTGTTTTTT; cdr3_aa: CATTRGGAGEKLFF
v_call: TRBV7-7; j_call: TRBJ2-3; d_call: TRBD2; clone_size: NA; cdr3_nt: TGTGCTAGCAGCCCCATAGCGGGAGGAAGCGCAGATACGCAGTATTTT; cdr3_aa: CASSPIAGGSADTQYF
v_call: TRBV10-1; j_call: TRBJ2-7; d_call: NA; clone_size: NA; cdr3_nt: TGCGCCAGCAGTATGGGACACCTCTACGAGCAGTACTTC; cdr3_aa: CASSMGHLYEQYF
v_call: TRBV9; j_call: TRBJ1-1; d_call: NA; clone_size: NA; cdr3_nt: TGTGCCAGCAGCCCAACTCCCAACACTGAAGCTTTCTTT; cdr3_aa: CASSPTPNTEAFF
v_call: TRBV15; j_call: TRBJ1-4; d_call: NA; clone_size: NA; cdr3_nt: TGTGCCACCAGCAGAAGACGAGACATCGAAAAACTGTTTTTT; cdr3_aa: CATSRRRDIEKLFF
v_call: TRBV5-8; j_call: TRBJ1-2; d_call: NA; clone_size: once; cdr3_nt: TGTGCCAGCAGCTTGATGGCATCGGGGGGCCTGAACTATGGCTACACCTTC; cdr3_aa: CASSLMASGGLNYGYTF
v_call: TRBV7-2; j_call: TRBJ2-7; d_call: NA; clone_size: NA; cdr3_nt: TGTGCCAGCAGTTTTGCCGGGACTCACTACGAGCAGTACTTC; cdr3_aa: CASSFAGTHYEQYF
v_call: TRBV7-8; j_call: TRBJ2-7; d_call: NA; clone_size: NA; cdr3_nt: TGTGCCAGCAGCTTAGCTCAGGGTCCCTACGAGCAGTACTTC; cdr3_aa: CASSLAQGPYEQYF
v_call: TRBV4-1; j_call: TRBJ2-3; d_call: NA; clone_size: once; cdr3_nt: TGCGCCAGCAGCCGCCCTGTTAGTACAGATACGCAGTATTTT; cdr3_aa: CASSRPVSTDTQYF
v_call: TRBV18; j_call: TRBJ2-5; d_call: TRBD1; clone_size: NA; cdr3_nt: TGTGCCAGCTCACCGGGACAGATTACAGAGACCCAGTACTTC; cdr3_aa: CASSPGQITETQYF
v_call: TRBV19; j_call: TRBJ1-1; d_call: NA; clone_size: NA; cdr3_nt: TGTGCCAGTAGTATGGGAGGGAATCGGCACACTGAAGCTTTCTTT; cdr3_aa: CASSMGGNRHTEAFF
v_call: TRBV15; j_call: TRBJ1-5; d_call: NA; clone_size: NA; cdr3_nt: TGTGCCACCAGCAGATGCTGGGGGGGCGATTGCAATCAGCCCCAGCATTTT; cdr3_aa: CATSRCWGGDCNQPQHF
v_call: TRBV6-5; j_call: TRBJ1-1; d_call: NA; clone_size: NA; cdr3_nt: TGTGCCAGCAGTCGAGGGTTCGATCCCCCTCAGACCTTT; cdr3_aa: CASSRGFDPPQTF
v_call: TRBV25-1; j_call: TRBJ1-3; d_call: NA; clone_size: once; cdr3_nt: TGTGCCAGCAGTGATCAGGGCTCTGGAAACACCATATATTTT; cdr3_aa: CASSDQGSGNTIYF
v_call: TRBV29-1; j_call: TRBJ2-5; d_call: TRBD1; clone_size: NA; cdr3_nt: TGCAGCGTTGAAGAGACAGGGGCAGAGACCCAGTACTTC; cdr3_aa: CSVEETGAETQYF
v_call: TRBV5-4; j_call: TRBJ2-2; d_call: TRBD1; clone_size: NA; cdr3_nt: TGTGCCAGCAGCTTGGCCCAGGGGGCGGACACCGGGGAGCTGTTTTTT; cdr3_aa: CASSLAQGADTGELFF
v_call: TRBV4-1; j_call: TRBJ1-6; d_call: NA; clone_size: NA; cdr3_nt: TGCGCCAGCAGCCAGATGTTGGTGAGGGAAGGGCTCCACTTT; cdr3_aa: CASSQMLVREGLHF
v_call: TRBV6-5; j_call: TRBJ1-5; d_call: TRBD1; clone_size: NA; cdr3_nt: TGTGCCAGCATTATGGGACAGGGGAATCAGCCCCAGCATTTT; cdr3_aa: CASIMGQGNQPQHF
v_call: TRBV6-6; j_call: TRBJ1-2; d_call: TRBD1; clone_size: NA; cdr3_nt: TGTGCCAGCAGTTACCAGGAAACAGGGGGTAGCGGTGGCTACACCTTC; cdr3_aa: CASSYQETGGSGGYTF
v_call: TRBV6-5; j_call: TRBJ2-1; d_call: NA; clone_size: NA; cdr3_nt: TGTGCCAGCAGTCCCGGGACTGCGCCCGGGGGGCAGTTCTTC; cdr3_aa: CASSPGTAPGGQFF
v_call: TRBV30; j_call: TRBJ2-7; d_call: NA; clone_size: NA; cdr3_nt: TGTGCCTGGAGTGGGGTTGACAGAGGCTACGAGCAGTACTTC; cdr3_aa: CAWSGVDRGYEQYF
v_call: TRBV7-9; j_call: TRBJ1-1; d_call: NA; clone_size: NA; cdr3_nt: TGTGCCAGCAGCTCTGTGGGGGGAGGCATCACTGAAGCTTTCTTT; cdr3_aa: CASSSVGGGITEAFF
v_call: TRBV5-4; j_call: TRBJ1-1; d_call: TRBD1; clone_size: NA; cdr3_nt: TGTGCCAGCAGCTTATCCAGGGGGGACACTGAAGCTTTCTTT; cdr3_aa: CASSLSRGDTEAFF
v_call: TRBV7-2; j_call: TRBJ1-1; d_call: TRBD1; clone_size: NA; cdr3_nt: TGTGCCAGCAGCAACCACAGGGGCACTGAAGCTTTCTTT; cdr3_aa: CASSNHRGTEAFF
v_call: TRBV15; j_call: TRBJ1-2; d_call: NA; clone_size: few; cdr3_nt: TGTGCCACCAGCAGAGAGGGTACTCGGGGGGGCTACACCTTC; cdr3_aa: CATSREGTRGGYTF